This T cell receptor (beta chain) was obtained from a study of cytomegalovirus exposure and HLA in healthy donors. Study findings and constraints: Reported performance of the classifier showed diagnosis of cytomegalovirus status with high specificity and sensitivity.

Profiling relied on immunoSEQ multiplex PCR, and the TCRdb table lists in-frame clones only, not all of them. The sample comprises 130,000 to 150,000 clones, roughly 90% of which are singletons, and less than 3.5% rests with the top ten. Remarks on this clone: Its matching antigen is unknown.

Unmatched junction bases numbered 11, after V lost 5 bases and J lost 10 bases. CDR1 is LGHNA, CDR2 YSLEER, per germline. The CDR3 is 15 amino acids. Sample: PBMCs. The TCR comes from a man aged 18 to 29 in good health and CMV-seronegative. The rearrangement uses TRBV4-3 and TRBJ2-1, with 10 bases identical to TRBD2. CDR3 sequence: CASSKRLAGSGEQFF. The CDR3 DNA is TGCGCCAGCAGCAAGAGACTAGCGGGTTCAGGGGAGCAGTTCTTC.